This paragraph reports one T cell receptor (beta chain). Its cognate antigen is unknown. The data were obtained in a study of T-cell reconstitution after alpha-beta-depleted transplantation in children. The CDR3 runs 15 residues. The germline V and J ends were trimmed by 4 bases and 10 bases, with 19 bases remaining between them. Unique molecular identifiers were used to barcode this TCRbeta library. MiXCR, run by TCRdb on the PCR reads, gives a single entry per CDR3 protein. The sample yields 45,000 to 70,000 distinct CDR3 sequences, about 40% seen once. Overall study findings and caveats: The main origin of T-cell counts and diversity one year after transplant was newly produced T cells.

The chain carries TRBV12-3 or TRBV12-4 and TRBJ1-4; D uncertain. The sample here was PBMCs, mostly from graft donor cells, taken 360 days after TCRalphabeta/CD19-depleted stem cell transplant. The TCR sequence derives from a male patient aged 10 to 17 who had a stem cell transplant for acute lymphoblastic leukemia, so the T cells may come from the graft donor. CDR3: CASSSLGVPRGKLFF. The CDR3 DNA reads TGTGCCAGCAGTTCCCTCGGGGTGCCGAGAGGAAAACTGTTTTTT.